A single sample is the source of the 10 T cell receptor beta chains below, sequenced in a study of T cell responses to AZD1222 COVID-19 vaccine. The method was immunoSEQ multiplex PCR; TCRdb's version includes in-frame clones alone and lacks a portion of them. The data hold some 110,000 clones, with around 89% observed a single time. Sequenced here: peripheral blood, sampled on day 0 of AZD1222 vaccination. Every receptor here comes from an adult in good health.

The rearrangement joins TRBV5-1 to TRBJ1-2; perhaps TRBD1 as D (5 bases). Germline CDR1 and CDR2: SGHRS and YFSETQ. The V and J ends lost 3 bases and 4 bases respectively, with 10 bases between them. This CDR3 has 13 amino acids. DNA of the CDR3: TGCGCCAGCAGCTCCGAGGGGACCTATGGCTACACCTTC. Its translation is CASSSEGTYGYTF.

The V and J genes are TRBV5-1 and TRBJ2-2; D is unclear. Trimming removed 0 bases at V and 7 bases at J, with 16 bases between. This CDR3 has 16 amino acids. Germline CDR1 SGHRS, CDR2 YFSETQ. In DNA, the CDR3 is TGCGCCAGCAGCTTGGCACCGGGTGACGGGTACGGGGAGCTGTTTTTT. Translating gives CASSLAPGDGYGELFF.

The V gene is TRBV4-2, the J gene TRBJ2-3, with D uncertain. Per the germline V gene, CDR1 is LGHNA and CDR2 is YNFKEQ. CDR3 size: 16 residues. Trimming took 0 bases from V and 2 from J, leaving 12 bases between them. The chain's CDR3 is CASSQDSAKDTDTQYF. As DNA, the CDR3 is TGTGCCAGCAGCCAAGATTCCGCGAAAGACACAGATACGCAGTATTTT.

This chain links TRBV27 with TRBJ1-4, with TRBD1 as a possible D gene (5 bases). Germline lookup yields CDR1 MNHEY and CDR2 SMNVEV (reference sequence). This CDR3 is 17 amino acids long. Trimming pared 2 bases from V and 6 bases from J, leaving 19 bases between. CDR3 nucleotide sequence: TGTGCCAGCAGTTTAGGAATCCGCGGGGGTTTATATGAAAAACTGTTTTTT. This sequence encodes CASSLGIRGGLYEKLFF.

The V gene is TRBV3-1 (or the pseudogene TRBV3-2), the J gene TRBJ2-1; maybe TRBD1 (6 bases). The V and J ends lost 4 bases and 3 bases respectively, with 19 bases between them. The germline V gene encodes CDR1 LGHDT and CDR2 YNNKEL (reference sequence). CDR3 size: 17 residues. The CDR3 DNA sequence: TGTGCCAGCAGCCGTGGTTCCCTGGGGGCGAGCTACAATGAGCAGTTCTTC. Its protein is CASSRGSLGASYNEQFF.

V and J are TRBV2 and TRBJ2-3; D possibly corresponds to TRBD2 (5 bases). Germline CDR1 and CDR2: SNHLY and FYNNEI. The CDR3 sequence is 14 residues long. Trimming cost V 4 bases and J 4 bases, with 12 bases left between them. This chain's CDR3 is CASSVLAFSDTQYF. The CDR3 nucleotides read TGTGCCAGCAGTGTATTAGCGTTTTCAGATACGCAGTATTTT.

The CDR3 is CASTDRRREENTQYF. The DNA of the CDR3 is TGTGCCAGCACTGACCGGAGGCGGGAAGAAAATACGCAGTATTTT. This chain links TRBV27 with TRBJ2-3; D may be TRBD2 (6 bases). The CDR3 totals 15 residues. The V and J ends lost 7 bases and 7 bases respectively, with 21 bases between them. CDR1 MNHEY and CDR2 SMNVEV come from the germline V gene (reference sequence).

This clone appeared once. The chain combines TRBV15 with TRBJ2-3, with unresolved D. Per the germline V gene, CDR1 is LNHNV and CDR2 is YYDKDF (reference sequence). V was cut by 2 bases and J by 8 bases, with 5 bases left in between. The length of the CDR3 is 11 residues. Here the CDR3 reads CATSRQGTQYF. For the CDR3, the DNA is TGTGCCACCAGCAGACAAGGTACGCAGTATTTT.

The genes are TRBV3-1 (or the pseudogene TRBV3-2) and TRBJ2-7; D is possibly TRBD2 (6 bases). The CDR3 length is 16 residues. Trimming cost V 2 bases and J 2 bases, with 16 bases left between them. Germline assignment: CDR1 LGHDT and CDR2 YNNKEL (reference sequence). CDR3 DNA sequence: TGTGCCAGCAGCCAATTTCGAGCGGGTACCACCTACGAGCAGTACTTC. The encoded protein is CASSQFRAGTTYEQYF.

The chain combines TRBV27 with TRBJ1-5, with D hard to call. From germline, CDR1 is MNHEY and CDR2 SMNVEV (reference sequence). This CDR3 contains 14 residues. The V gene lost 3 bases and the J gene lost 0 bases, with 6 bases spanning the gap. In nucleotides, the CDR3 is TGTGCCAGCAGTTTTAAGAATAGCAATCAGCCCCAGCATTTT. Protein: CASSFKNSNQPQHF.